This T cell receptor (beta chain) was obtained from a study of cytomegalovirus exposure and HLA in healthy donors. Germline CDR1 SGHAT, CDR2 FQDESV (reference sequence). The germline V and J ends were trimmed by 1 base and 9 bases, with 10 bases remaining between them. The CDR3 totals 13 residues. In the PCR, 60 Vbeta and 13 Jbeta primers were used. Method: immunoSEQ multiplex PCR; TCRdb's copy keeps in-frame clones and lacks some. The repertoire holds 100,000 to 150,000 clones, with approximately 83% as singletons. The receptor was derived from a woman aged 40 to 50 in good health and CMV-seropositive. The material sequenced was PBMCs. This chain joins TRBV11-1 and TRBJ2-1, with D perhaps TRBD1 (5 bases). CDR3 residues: CASSLGGPVEQFF. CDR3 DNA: TGTGCCAGCAGCTTAGGGGGCCCGGTTGAGCAGTTCTTC.